This T cell receptor beta chain is from a study of blood T cell repertoires in COVID-19. V lost 5 bases to trimming and J lost 0 bases; unmatched junction nucleotides: 9. There are 16 residues in the CDR3. CDR1 and CDR2 (germline): SGHVS, FQNEAQ. Assay: immunoSEQ multiplex PCR; the TCRdb copy retains only in-frame clones and omits some. The sample yields approximately 150,000 clones, roughly 80% seen once. The chain combines TRBV7-8 with TRBJ1-1; 7 bases line up with TRBD1. This clonotype was obtained from a woman aged 35 to 49 with acute COVID-19. Material: PBMCs or T cells enriched from blood (not recorded which). The CDR3 DNA reads as TGTGCCAGCAGCCAGGGACAGAAGATCATGAACACTGAAGCTTTCTTT. Amino acids: CASSQGQKIMNTEAFF. The full variable domain, rest sourced from reference TRBV7-8 and TRBJ1-1, is GAGVSQSPRYKVAKRGQDVALRCDPISGHVSLFWYQQALGQGPEFLTYFQNEAQLDKSGLPSDRFFAERPEGSVSTLKIQRTQQEDSAVYLCASSQGQKIMNTEAFFGQGTRLTVV.